This T cell receptor beta chain was observed in a study of blood T cells in healthy people across ages. Study conclusions and caveats: Possibly confounding the expanded clonotype changes was the fact that donor CMV status was unknown.

V shed 5 bases, J shed 1 base, and the junction held 5 bases outside the gene matches. The CDR3 is 15 amino acids. Germline values: CDR1 SNHLY, CDR2 FYNNEI. A second PCR of about 7 to 12 cycles used a sample-barcoded 5' primer and a J-beta primer mix. From the 5' RACE reads, TCRdb called clonotypes with MiXCR, one entry per CDR3 protein. The sample holds over 600,000 distinct CDR3 sequences, roughly 56% seen once. In the case of this clonotype: As yet, its antigen is unknown.

The chain has TRBV2 and TRBJ2-7; 10 positions match TRBD1. This TCR came from a man aged 40-50 years in good health. The sequenced sample consisted of blood. The CDR3 DNA follows: TGTGCCAGCAGTCCGGGACAGGGGATGTCCTACGAGCAGTACTTC. Translation gives CASSPGQGMSYEQYF.